This entry lists 4 T cell receptor beta chains sequenced from one sample in a study of cytomegalovirus exposure and HLA in healthy donors. Vbeta (60) and Jbeta (13) primers were used in the PCR. Using immunoSEQ multiplex PCR, the repertoire was profiled, and TCRdb retains in-frame clones only, with some absent. This table holds under 200,000 clones, 60% to 80% found once. The specimen sequenced was PBMCs. All receptors derive from a man aged 50 to 60 in good health and CMV-seropositive.

The chain is built from TRBV18 and TRBJ2-5, with D tentatively TRBD2 (6 bases). V gave up 3 bases and J gave up 9 bases, with 20 bases separating them. Germline lookup yields CDR1 KGHSH and CDR2 LQKENI. CDR3 size: 15 residues. Here the CDR3 reads CASSPSGLDTEPQYF. DNA for the CDR3: TGTGCCAGCTCACCCTCGGGACTCGATACGGAGCCCCAGTACTTC.

This clone was seen more than once but under ten times. This chain uses TRBV7-9 with TRBJ1-6; unclear D gene. V was shortened by 2 bases and J by 6 bases, with 8 bases between the two germline ends. Germline CDR1 and CDR2: SEHNR and FQNEAQ (reference sequence). This CDR3 is built from 14 residues. The CDR3 nucleotides read TGTGCCAGCAGCTTACCGGACTTTAATTCACCCCTCCACTTT. As protein: CASSLPDFNSPLHF.

This sequence joins TRBV27 and TRBJ2-7; D remains unclear. The CDR3 totals 16 residues. Trimming shortened V by 0 bases and J by 2 bases, and 14 bases separated the two germline ends. The germline V gene encodes CDR1 MNHEY and CDR2 SMNVEV (reference sequence). The CDR3 DNA is TGTGCCAGCAGTTTATCGAGGTTTTCGAGTACCTACGAGCAGTACTTC. Encoded protein: CASSLSRFSSTYEQYF.

V usage is TRBV5-1 and J usage is TRBJ2-3, with 7 bases fitting TRBD1. Per germline, CDR1 SGHRS and CDR2 YFSETQ. The V and J ends lost 6 bases and 2 bases, in that order; junction bases with no gene match: 6. The CDR3 sequence is 14 residues long. The CDR3 here is CASTGQGDTDTQYF. CDR3 nucleotides: TGCGCCAGCACAGGCCAGGGGGACACAGATACGCAGTATTTT. The complete variable domain, with remaining parts taken from reference TRBV5-1 and TRBJ2-3, reads KAGVTQTPRYLIKTRGQQVTLSCSPISGHRSVSWYQQTPGQGLQFLFEYFSETQRNKGNFPGRFSGRQFSNSRSEMNVSTLELGDSALYLCASTGQGDTDTQYFGPGTRLTVL.